This entry lists 10 T cell receptor beta chains sequenced from one sample in a study of CXCR3-negative and CXCR3-positive naive CD8 T cells (dated by TCRdb to about 2019). Instrument on record: NextSeq 550. The Human TCR Profiling Kit (MiLaboratory) was used to make UMI-labeled 5' RACE TRB cDNA libraries. After TCRdb reprocessed the reads, each CDR3 protein sequence was kept as one row, without DNA. The sample table holds fewer than 55,000 distinct CDR3 sequences. Of the sample, approximately 1.4% is held by the ten largest clones. Sequences were obtained from naive CXCR3- CD8+ T cells from blood. The cell subset or site tag for this specimen amounts to: CD45RO-CCR7+CD27+CD95- naive CD8+ T cells lacking CXCR3 (TNR3-). These receptors were obtained from a human donor in good health. Some clones in this sample may be carry-over from other donors' samples.

This CDR3 is CASSLAAEGNEQFF. The chain joins TRBV11-2 to TRBJ2-1; TCRdb picks TRBD1, but there is no DNA to check that call. The CDR3 contains 14 residues. CDR1 and CDR2 (germline): SGHAT, FQNNGV.

The rearrangement links TRBV27 to TRBJ1-2; checking the TCRdb D call of TRBD1 is not possible without DNA. Germline-derived CDR1 and CDR2 are MNHEY and SMNVEV (reference sequence). The CDR3 extends over 16 amino acids. The CDR3 loop reads CASSLSGRVNFHGYTF.

V and J are TRBV5-5 and TRBJ2-1; TCRdb returns TRBD2, unconfirmable since there is no DNA. The CDR3 is made up of 15 amino acids. The V gene's germline CDR1 is SGHKS and CDR2 YYEKEE (reference sequence). CDR3 residues: CASSLSAGGYNEQFF.

The chain couples TRBV5-1 to TRBJ2-1; no DNA is available, so the TRBD1 call from TCRdb remains unchecked. The CDR3 length is 15 residues. The V gene's germline CDR1 is SGHRS and CDR2 YFSETQ. The CDR3 protein is CASSLSGTGINEQFF.

The chain combines TRBV7-3 with TRBJ2-2; TCRdb's assignment of TRBD2 cannot be checked, as there is no DNA. The CDR3 is made up of 16 amino acids. Germline V gene data show CDR1 as SGHTA and CDR2 as FQGTGA. CDR3 in amino acids: CASSLWASGGTGELFF.

This chain uses TRBV5-4 with TRBJ1-3; TCRdb designates TRBD1, a call that cannot be tested without DNA. The CDR3 consists of 13 residues. Germline V gene data show CDR1 as SGHNT and CDR2 as YYREEE (reference sequence). The CDR3 loop reads CASYETGVNTIYF.

The genes are TRBV4-1 and TRBJ2-4; TCRdb's D gene call, TRBD1, goes unchecked for lack of DNA. This CDR3 comprises 15 residues. Germline V gene sequence: CDR1 MGHRA, CDR2 YSYEKL. CDR3: CASSPWAGQKNIQYF.

This chain connects TRBV18 to TRBJ2-1. There are 14 residues in the CDR3. Germline CDR1 KGHSH, CDR2 LQKENI. The CDR3: CASSPASAYNEQFF.

This chain connects TRBV10-2 to TRBJ1-1; TCRdb proposes TRBD1, but this gene call is untestable without DNA. The germline gives CDR1 WSHSY, CDR2 SAAADI. The CDR3 length is 13 residues. This CDR3 is CATSGARGTEAFF.

The chain carries TRBV27 and TRBJ1-1; without DNA, the TCRdb call of TRBD1 cannot be checked. The CDR3 covers 15 residues. From germline, CDR1 is MNHEY and CDR2 SMNVEV (reference sequence). The CDR3: CASSPPGTWNTEAFF.